These 5 T cell receptor beta chains were sequenced from one sample in a study of T cells in localized non-small cell lung cancer. This table comes from immunoSEQ multiplex PCR, and its TCRdb copy is limited to in-frame clones, with some not included. This sample yields about 59,000 clones, of which 70% to 90% are seen a single time; 22% belongs to the top ten. The specimen was peripheral blood, collected before any cancer treatment. The source of these receptors is a man between 40 and 70 years old with stage I squamous cell lung carcinoma.

This clone was detected only once. V is TRBV7-2 and J is TRBJ1-2, with 9 bases aligning to TRBD1. Trimming at V came to 3 bases and at J to 8 bases, leaving 10 bases not matched to a gene. CDR3 size: 15 residues. CDR1 is SGHTA and CDR2 is FQGNSA in the germline V gene. For the CDR3, the DNA is TGTGCCAGCAGCTTTAAGGGGACAGGGCATAACGGCTACACCTTC. Encoded protein: CASSFKGTGHNGYTF.

J is TRBJ2-7 and V is TRBV10-3, with unresolved D. With 0 bases removed from V and 3 bases from J, the gap between germline ends came to 9 bases. Germline loops: CDR1 ENHRY, CDR2 SYGVKD. The CDR3 extends over 14 amino acids. The CDR3 coding sequence is TGTGCCATCAGTGAGTCGGACCGGATCTACGAGCAGTACTTC. Translating gives CAISESDRIYEQYF.

The chain carries TRBV7-8 and TRBJ1-2, with TRBD1 matching over 7 bases. The CDR3 has 14 residues. CDR1 is SGHVS, CDR2 FQNEAQ, per germline. The V and J ends lost 5 bases and 0 bases, in that order; junction bases with no gene match: 3. CDR3 sequence: CASSADRANYGYTF. CDR3 nucleotides: TGTGCCAGCAGCGCTGACAGGGCTAACTATGGCTACACCTTC. Complete variable domain (other parts from reference TRBV7-8 and TRBJ1-2): GAGVSQSPRYKVAKRGQDVALRCDPISGHVSLFWYQQALGQGPEFLTYFQNEAQLDKSGLPSDRFFAERPEGSVSTLKIQRTQQEDSAVYLCASSADRANYGYTFGSGTRLTVV.

This rearrangement joins TRBV30 to TRBJ2-7; either TRBD1 or TRBD2 may supply D (5 bases each). The germline V gene encodes CDR1 GTSNPN and CDR2 SVGIG (reference sequence). This CDR3 has 12 amino acids. Trimming removed 7 bases at V and 0 bases at J, with 10 bases between. In DNA form, the CDR3 reads TGTGCCTCCCAGAGGGGCTCCTACGAGCAGTACTTC. Translation gives CASQRGSYEQYF. Full variable domain (outside the CDR3, taken from reference TRBV30 and TRBJ2-7): SQTIHQWPATLVQPVGSPLSLECTVEGTSNPNLYWYRQAAGRGLQLLFYSVGIGQISSEVPQNLSASRPQDRQFILSSKKLLLSDSGFYLCASQRGSYEQYFGPGTRLTVT.

The chain has TRBV7-8 and TRBJ2-1; D gene unclear. Trimming shortened V by 3 bases and J by 6 bases, and 6 bases separated the two germline ends. This CDR3 comprises 12 residues. CDR1 and CDR2 (germline): SGHVS, FQNEAQ. The CDR3 nucleotides read TGTGCCAGCAGCTTCTTAATCAATGAGCAGTTCTTC. This gives the protein CASSFLINEQFF. The full variable domain, completed using reference TRBV7-8 and TRBJ2-1, is GAGVSQSPRYKVAKRGQDVALRCDPISGHVSLFWYQQALGQGPEFLTYFQNEAQLDKSGLPSDRFFAERPEGSVSTLKIQRTQQEDSAVYLCASSFLINEQFFGPGTRLTVL.